These 5 T cell receptor beta chains were all obtained from the same sample, sequenced in a study of response to subunit inactivated influenza vaccine (dated by TCRdb to the late 2010s). Libraries were built with RT-PCR. The reads were generated on an Illumina HiSeq 2500. Through fastp at Q25 and MiXCR, TCRdb rebuilt clones from the public reads, retaining in-frame beta chains. Every entry covers one CDR3 protein and lists the most common genes and DNA from its rows. In this sample the table shows about 700,000 distinct CDR3 sequences, roughly 13% of which occur a single time. Of the sample, less than 7% is held by the ten largest clones. This specimen was PBMCs from blood, taken around 15 days before vaccination. The receptors derive from a man over 45 who received an inactivated influenza vaccine. Donor details come from another sample of the same person, matched by shared clones.

This clonotype appeared a few times. The rearrangement links TRBV10-2 to TRBJ2-7, with D perhaps matching TRBD2 (7 bases). The germline V gene encodes CDR1 WSHSY and CDR2 SAAADI. V gave up 8 bases and J gave up 6 bases, with 14 bases separating them. This CDR3 contains 12 residues. CDR3 in amino acids: CASREGGVEQYF. The DNA of the CDR3 is TGCGCCAGCCGCGAAGGGGGGGTCGAGCAGTACTTC.

This clonotype has just a few counts. This sequence joins TRBV29-1 and TRBJ2-2, with TRBD1 matching over 8 bases. This CDR3 contains 14 residues. V was pared by 6 bases and J by 1 base, with 4 bases of the junction left unmatched. CDR1 is SQVTM and CDR2 is ANQGSEA in the germline V gene. The CDR3 here is CSVADRGNTGELFF. The CDR3 DNA sequence: TGCAGCGTAGCCGACAGGGGGAACACCGGGGAGCTGTTTTTT.

A few counts support this clonotype. This chain links TRBV14 with TRBJ2-7; D remains ambiguous. In germline, CDR1 is SGHDN, CDR2 FVKESK. The CDR3 is 16 residues long. V lost 1 base to trimming and J lost 2 bases, with 15 bases between them. The CDR3 nucleotides read TGTGCCAGCAGCCAAGTAACGGCCCCACCTACCTACGAGCAGTACTTC. Translation: CASSQVTAPPTYEQYF.

This rearrangement joins TRBV4-2 to TRBJ2-6; no clear D gene. The CDR3 contains 15 residues. Germline values: CDR1 LGHNA, CDR2 YNFKEQ. The germline V and J ends were trimmed by 4 bases and 3 bases, with 10 bases remaining between them. The CDR3 DNA reads TGTGCCAGCAGCCCCACCGAGGATGGGGCCAACGTCCTGACTTTC. Amino acids: CASSPTEDGANVLTF.

CDR3 coding DNA: TGCGCCAGCACCGCCATGACTAGCCGCAGCACAGATACGCAGTATTTT. It specifies CASTAMTSRSTDTQYF. V gene TRBV5-1 combines with J gene TRBJ2-3, with 7 bases fitting TRBD2. V was clipped by 6 bases and J by 0 bases; unmatched bases: 10. The CDR3 extends over 16 amino acids. Looked up from germline, CDR1 is SGHRS and CDR2 is YFSETQ.